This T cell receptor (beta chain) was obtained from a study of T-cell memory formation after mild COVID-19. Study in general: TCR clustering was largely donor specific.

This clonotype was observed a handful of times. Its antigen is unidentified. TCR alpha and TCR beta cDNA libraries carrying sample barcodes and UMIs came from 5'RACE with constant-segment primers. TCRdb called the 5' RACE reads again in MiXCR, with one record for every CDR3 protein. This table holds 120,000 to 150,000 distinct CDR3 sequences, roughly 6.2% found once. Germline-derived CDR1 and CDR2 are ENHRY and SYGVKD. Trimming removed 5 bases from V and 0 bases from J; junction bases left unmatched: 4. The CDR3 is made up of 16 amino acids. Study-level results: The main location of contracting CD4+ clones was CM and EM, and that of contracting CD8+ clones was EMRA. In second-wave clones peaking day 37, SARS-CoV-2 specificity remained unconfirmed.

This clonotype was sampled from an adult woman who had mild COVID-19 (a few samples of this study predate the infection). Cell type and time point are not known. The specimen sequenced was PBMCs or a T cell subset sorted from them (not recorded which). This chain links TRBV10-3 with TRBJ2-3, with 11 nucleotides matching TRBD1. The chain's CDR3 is CAISRTGGSSTDTQYF. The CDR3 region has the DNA TGTGCCATCAGTCGGACAGGGGGCTCTAGCACAGATACGCAGTATTTT.